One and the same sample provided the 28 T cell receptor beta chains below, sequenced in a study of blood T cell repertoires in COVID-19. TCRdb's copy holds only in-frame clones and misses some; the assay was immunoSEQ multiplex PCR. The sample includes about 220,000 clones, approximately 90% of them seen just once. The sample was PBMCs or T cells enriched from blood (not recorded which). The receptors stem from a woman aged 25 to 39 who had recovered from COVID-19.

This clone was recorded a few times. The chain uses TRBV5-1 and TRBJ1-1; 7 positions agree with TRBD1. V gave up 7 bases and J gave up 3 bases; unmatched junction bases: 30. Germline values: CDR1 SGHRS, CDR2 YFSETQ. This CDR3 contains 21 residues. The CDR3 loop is CASRRESSVAGLTGSDTEAFF. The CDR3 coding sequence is TGCGCCAGCCGAAGAGAAAGCAGCGTCGCAGGTCTGACAGGGAGCGACACTGAAGCTTTCTTT.

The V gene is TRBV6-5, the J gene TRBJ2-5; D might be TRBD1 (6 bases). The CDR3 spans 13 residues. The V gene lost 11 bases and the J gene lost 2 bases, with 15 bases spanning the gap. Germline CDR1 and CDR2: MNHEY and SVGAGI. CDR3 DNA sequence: TGTGCCGGACAAAAACAGGGACAAGAGACCCAGTACTTC. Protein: CAGQKQGQETQYF.

In nucleotides, the CDR3 is TGTGCCAGCAGTTACTCCCCTGGACTAGCGAAGAGGAATGAGCAGTTCTTC. Amino acids: CASSYSPGLAKRNEQFF. V is TRBV6-2 or TRBV6-3 and J is TRBJ2-1, with 9 bases that match TRBD2. Germline assignment: CDR1 MNHEY and CDR2 SVGEGT. The V gene end was trimmed by 0 bases and the J gene end by 7 bases; junction bases not matched to a gene: 10. The CDR3 spans 17 residues.

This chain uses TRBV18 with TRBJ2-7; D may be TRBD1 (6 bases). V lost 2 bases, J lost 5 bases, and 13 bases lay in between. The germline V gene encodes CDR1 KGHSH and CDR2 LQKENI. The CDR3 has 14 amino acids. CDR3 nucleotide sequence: TGTGCCAGCTCACCAAACAGGGATTTAAACGAGCAGTACTTC. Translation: CASSPNRDLNEQYF.

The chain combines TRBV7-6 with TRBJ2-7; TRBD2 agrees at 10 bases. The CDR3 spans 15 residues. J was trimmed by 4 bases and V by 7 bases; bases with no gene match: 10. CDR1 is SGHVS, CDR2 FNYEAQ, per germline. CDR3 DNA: TGTGCCAGCATCCCGAGAGCTAGCGGGGGTTACGAGCAGTACTTC. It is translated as CASIPRASGGYEQYF.

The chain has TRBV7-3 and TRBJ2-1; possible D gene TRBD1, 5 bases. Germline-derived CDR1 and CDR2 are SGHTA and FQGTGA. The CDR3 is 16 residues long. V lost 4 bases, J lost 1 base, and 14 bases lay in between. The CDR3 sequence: CASSSLGRVSYNEQFF. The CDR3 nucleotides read TGTGCCAGCAGCTCCCTGGGCAGGGTATCCTACAATGAGCAGTTCTTC.

As DNA, the CDR3 is TGTGCCAGCAGTTTAGAGGACAGGGGACCCTACGAGCAGTACTTC. It is translated as CASSLEDRGPYEQYF. The chain is built from TRBV27 and TRBJ2-7; TRBD1 matches 9 bases. Germline assignment: CDR1 MNHEY and CDR2 SMNVEV (reference sequence). The CDR3 covers 15 residues. Trimming removed 2 bases from V and 2 bases from J; junction bases left unmatched: 4.

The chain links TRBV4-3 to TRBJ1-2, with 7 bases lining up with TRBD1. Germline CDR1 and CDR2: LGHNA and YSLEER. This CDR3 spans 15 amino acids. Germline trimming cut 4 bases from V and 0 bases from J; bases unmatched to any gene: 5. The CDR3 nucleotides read TGCGCCAGCAGCCGTGAACAGGGGTCTAACTATGGCTACACCTTC. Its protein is CASSREQGSNYGYTF.

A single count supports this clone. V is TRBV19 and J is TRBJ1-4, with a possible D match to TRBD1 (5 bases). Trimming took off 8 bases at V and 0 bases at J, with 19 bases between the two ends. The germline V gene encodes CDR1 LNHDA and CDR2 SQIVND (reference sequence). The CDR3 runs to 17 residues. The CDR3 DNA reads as TGTGCCAGTGAGGCGGGACGGCAAGGCGCAACTAATGAAAAACTGTTTTTT. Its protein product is CASEAGRQGATNEKLFF. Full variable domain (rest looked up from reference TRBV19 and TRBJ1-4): DGGITQSPKYLFRKEGQNVTLSCEQNLNHDAMYWYRQDPGQGLRLIYYSQIVNDFQKGDIAEGYSVSREKKESFPLTVTSAQKNPTAFYLCASEAGRQGATNEKLFFGSGTQLSVL.

The CDR3 DNA reads TGTGCCAGCAGCCAATATATAAGGGGCCAAGACAGGGCCTTTAATGAGCAGTTCTTC. Translation gives CASSQYIRGQDRAFNEQFF. The chain has TRBV4-2 and TRBJ2-1; 7 bases line up with TRBD1. V dropped 2 bases and J dropped 7; count of bases not matched to a gene: 20. Germline CDR1 and CDR2: LGHNA and YNFKEQ. The CDR3 has 19 residues.

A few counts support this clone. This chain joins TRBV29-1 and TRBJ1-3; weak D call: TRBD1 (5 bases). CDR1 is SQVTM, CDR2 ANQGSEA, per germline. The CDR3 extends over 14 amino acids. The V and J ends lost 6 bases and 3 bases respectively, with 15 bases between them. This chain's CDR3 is CSVGDRFSGNTIYF. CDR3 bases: TGCAGCGTCGGCGACAGATTTAGTGGAAACACCATATATTTT.

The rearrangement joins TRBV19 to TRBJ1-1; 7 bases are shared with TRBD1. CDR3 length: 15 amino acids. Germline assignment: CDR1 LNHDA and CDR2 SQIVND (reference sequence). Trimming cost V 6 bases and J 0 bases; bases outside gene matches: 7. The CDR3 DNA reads TGTGCCAGTAGACCACAACAGGGGCTGAACACTGAAGCTTTCTTT. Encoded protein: CASRPQQGLNTEAFF.

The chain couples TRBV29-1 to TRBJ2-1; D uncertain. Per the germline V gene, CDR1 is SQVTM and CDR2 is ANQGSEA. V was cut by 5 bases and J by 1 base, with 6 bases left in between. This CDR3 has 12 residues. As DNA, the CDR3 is TGCAGCGTTTACTGGTCCTACAATGAGCAGTTCTTC. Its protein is CSVYWSYNEQFF.

CDR3 region: CASTYGGAYNEQFF. Written as DNA, the CDR3 is TGTGCCAGTACCTACGGGGGGGCCTACAATGAGCAGTTCTTC. The chain is built from TRBV19 and TRBJ2-1, with 8 bases lining up with TRBD2. Germline loops: CDR1 LNHDA, CDR2 SQIVND (reference sequence). The trim removed 7 bases at V and 2 bases at J, leaving 4 bases unmatched. This CDR3 is 14 amino acids long.

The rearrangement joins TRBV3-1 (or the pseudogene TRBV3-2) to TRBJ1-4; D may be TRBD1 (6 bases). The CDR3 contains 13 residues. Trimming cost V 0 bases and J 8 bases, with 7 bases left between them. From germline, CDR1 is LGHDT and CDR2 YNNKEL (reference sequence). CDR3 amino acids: CASSQEDREKLFF. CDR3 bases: TGTGCCAGCAGCCAAGAGGACAGAGAAAAACTGTTTTTT.

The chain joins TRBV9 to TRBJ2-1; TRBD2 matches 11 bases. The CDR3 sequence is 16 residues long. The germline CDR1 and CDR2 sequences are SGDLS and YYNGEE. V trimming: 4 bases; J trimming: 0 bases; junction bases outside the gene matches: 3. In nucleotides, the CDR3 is TGTGCCAGCAGCATTAGCGGGGGGGTCTCCTACAATGAGCAGTTCTTC. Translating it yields CASSISGGVSYNEQFF.

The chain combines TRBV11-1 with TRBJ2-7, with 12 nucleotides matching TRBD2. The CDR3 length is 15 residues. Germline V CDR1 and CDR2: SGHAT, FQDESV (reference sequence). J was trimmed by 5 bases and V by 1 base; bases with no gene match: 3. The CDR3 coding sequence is TGTGCCAGCAGCTTAGGACTAGCGGGAGATCACGAGCAGTACTTC. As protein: CASSLGLAGDHEQYF. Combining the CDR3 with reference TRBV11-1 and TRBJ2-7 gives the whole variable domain EAEVAQSPRYKITEKSQAVAFWCDPISGHATLYWYRQILGQGPELLVQFQDESVVDDSQLPKDRFSAERLKGVDSTLKIQPAELGDSAMYLCASSLGLAGDHEQYFGPGTRLTVT.

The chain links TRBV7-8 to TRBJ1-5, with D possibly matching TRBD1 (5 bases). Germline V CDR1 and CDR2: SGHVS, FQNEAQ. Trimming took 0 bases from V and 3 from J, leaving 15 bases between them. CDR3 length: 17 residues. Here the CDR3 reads CASSLALVGHVNQPQHF. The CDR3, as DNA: TGTGCCAGCAGCTTAGCCTTGGTAGGACACGTCAATCAGCCCCAGCATTTT.

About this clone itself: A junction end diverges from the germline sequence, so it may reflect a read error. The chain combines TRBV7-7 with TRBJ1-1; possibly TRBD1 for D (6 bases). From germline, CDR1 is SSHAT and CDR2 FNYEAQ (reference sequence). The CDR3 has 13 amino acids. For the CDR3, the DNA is TGTGCTAGCAGCGTGGACAGGAACACTGAAGCTTTCTTT. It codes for CASSVDRNTEAFF. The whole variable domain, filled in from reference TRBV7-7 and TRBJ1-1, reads GAGVSQSPRYKVTKRGQDVTLRCDPISSHATLYWYQQALGQGPEFLTYFNYEAQPDKSGLPSDRFSAERPEGSISTLTIQRTEQRDSAMYRCASSVDRNTEAFFGQGTRLTVV.

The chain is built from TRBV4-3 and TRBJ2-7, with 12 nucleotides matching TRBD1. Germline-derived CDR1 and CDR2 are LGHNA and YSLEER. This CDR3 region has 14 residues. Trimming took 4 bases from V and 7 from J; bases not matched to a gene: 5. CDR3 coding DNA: TGCGCCAGCAGCCCGGGACAGGGGGCAAGGGAGCAGTACTTC. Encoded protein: CASSPGQGAREQYF.

The chain's CDR3 is CASRPQGGADTQYF. CDR3 coding DNA: TGCGCCAGCAGGCCTCAGGGTGGGGCAGATACGCAGTATTTT. The chain joins TRBV5-1 to TRBJ2-3, with D tentatively TRBD1 (5 bases). Trimming took 5 bases from V and 4 from J, leaving 14 bases between them. Germline CDR1 is SGHRS and CDR2 is YFSETQ. The CDR3 is made up of 14 amino acids.

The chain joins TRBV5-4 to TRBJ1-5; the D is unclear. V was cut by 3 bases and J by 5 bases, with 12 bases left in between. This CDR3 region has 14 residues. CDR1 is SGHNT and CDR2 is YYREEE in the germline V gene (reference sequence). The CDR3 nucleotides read TGTGCCAGCAGCTCTGGGCCGACGCATCAGCCCCAGCATTTT. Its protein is CASSSGPTHQPQHF.

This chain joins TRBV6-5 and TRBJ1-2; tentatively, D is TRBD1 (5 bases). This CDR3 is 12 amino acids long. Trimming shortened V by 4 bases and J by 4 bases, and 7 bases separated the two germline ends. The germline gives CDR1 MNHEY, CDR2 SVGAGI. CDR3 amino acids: CASSSDTYGYTF. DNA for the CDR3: TGTGCCAGCAGTTCGGACACCTATGGCTACACCTTC.

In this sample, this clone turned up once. The CDR3 here is CASSLPRKNTGELFF. The CDR3 DNA reads as TGTGCCAGCAGCCTACCAAGAAAGAACACCGGGGAGCTGTTTTTT. The chain is built from TRBV21-1 and TRBJ2-2; TRBD2 is the table's D call and was not checked against the DNA. TRBV21-1 is listed as a pseudogene. CDR3 size: 15 residues.

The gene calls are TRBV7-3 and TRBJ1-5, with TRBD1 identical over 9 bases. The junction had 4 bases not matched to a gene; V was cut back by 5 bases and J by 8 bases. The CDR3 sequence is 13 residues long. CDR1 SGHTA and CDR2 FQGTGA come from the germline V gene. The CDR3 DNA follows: TGTGCCAGCAGCCGGGACAGGGAGGAGCCCCAGCATTTT. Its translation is CASSRDREEPQHF.

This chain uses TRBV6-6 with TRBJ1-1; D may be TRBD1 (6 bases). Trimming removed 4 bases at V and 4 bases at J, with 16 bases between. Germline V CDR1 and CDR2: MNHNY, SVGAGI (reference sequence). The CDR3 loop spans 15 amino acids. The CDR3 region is CASSLTGPMGTEAFF. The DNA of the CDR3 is TGTGCCAGCAGTTTGACAGGTCCGATGGGCACTGAAGCTTTCTTT.

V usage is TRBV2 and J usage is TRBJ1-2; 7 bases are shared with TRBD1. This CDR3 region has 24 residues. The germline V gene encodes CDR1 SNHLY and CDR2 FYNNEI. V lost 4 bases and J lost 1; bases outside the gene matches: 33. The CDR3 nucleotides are TGTGCCAGCAGTGTGGTGGGACAGACCCTTGGCCCGGACCGTCTTCCCCCATATAACTATGGCTACACCTTC. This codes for CASSVVGQTLGPDRLPPYNYGYTF.

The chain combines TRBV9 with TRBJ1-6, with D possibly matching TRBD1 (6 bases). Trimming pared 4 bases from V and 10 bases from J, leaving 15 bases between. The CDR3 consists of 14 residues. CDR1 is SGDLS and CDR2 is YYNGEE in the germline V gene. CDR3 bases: TGTGCCAGCAGCCCCAATGACAGGATCTCACCCCTCCACTTT. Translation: CASSPNDRISPLHF.